These 25 T cell receptor beta chains were all obtained from the same sample, sequenced in a study of T cells expressing NK-cell markers. TCRdb re-called the 5' RACE reads; one entry per CDR3 protein, DNA not given. The sample is made up of hundreds of thousands of distinct CDR3 sequences, and the top ten hold 4.2% of it. The source material was blood T cells: a sorted CD56 or NKG2C T cell subset, CD4+ or CD8+ T cells, or bulk PBMC T cells (not recorded which). These TCRs come from a woman aged 18-70 years in good health.

V gene TRBV7-2 combines with J gene TRBJ1-2. The CDR3 is 13 residues long. Germline CDR1 is SGHTA and CDR2 is FQGNSA. This chain's CDR3 is CASSQARDYGYTF.

CDR3 region: CASSLTGDVETQYF. The chain links TRBV7-2 to TRBJ2-5; the TCRdb D gene call, TRBD1, has no DNA to confirm it. Germline values: CDR1 SGHTA, CDR2 FQGNSA. The CDR3 totals 14 residues.

The V and J genes are TRBV5-1 and TRBJ2-2. The germline gives CDR1 SGHRS, CDR2 YFSETQ. This CDR3 is built from 14 residues. The CDR3 protein is CASSLEGFTGELFF.

The chain links TRBV5-4 to TRBJ2-7; there is no DNA to check the TCRdb D call of TRBD1. The CDR3 totals 15 residues. The V gene's germline CDR1 is SGHNT and CDR2 YYREEE (reference sequence). The CDR3 is CASSLGPGTAYEQYF.

CDR3: CAIIAGRSTSTDTQYF. This chain joins TRBV10-3 and TRBJ2-3; TCRdb proposes TRBD2, but this gene call is untestable without DNA. There are 16 residues in the CDR3. The V gene's germline CDR1 is ENHRY and CDR2 SYGVKD.

This chain connects TRBV20-1 to TRBJ1-2. Germline V lookup: CDR1 DFQATT, CDR2 SNEGSKA (reference sequence). The length of the CDR3 is 12 residues. CDR3 amino acids: CSARDGKNGYTF.

The J gene is TRBJ1-5, the V gene TRBV12-3 or TRBV12-4; the D call of TRBD1 rests on TCRdb alone, since no DNA is present to check it. The CDR3 runs 15 residues. The CDR3 is CASRTGQLTNQPQHF.

The genes are TRBV20-1 and TRBJ2-5; lacking DNA, the TRBD1 call made by TCRdb goes unchecked. This CDR3 has 21 residues. Germline CDR1 DFQATT, CDR2 SNEGSKA (reference sequence). The CDR3 reads CSARVVGQGAINGRTAQTQYF.

The V call is TRBV18, the J call TRBJ2-2. This CDR3 is built from 16 residues. Germline V gene lookup returns CDR1 KGHSH and CDR2 LQKENI. This CDR3 is CASSPRLTANTGELFF. The entire variable domain, with the rest obtained from reference TRBV18 and TRBJ2-2, is as follows: NAGVMQNPRHLVRRRGQEARLRCSPMKGHSHVYWYRQLPEEGLKFMVYLQKENIIDESGMPKERFSAEFPKEGPSILRIQQVVRGDSAAYFCASSPRLTANTGELFFGEGSRLTVL.

CDR3 region: CASQKGATNQPQHF. This sequence joins TRBV19 and TRBJ1-5; the TCRdb D gene call, TRBD1, has no DNA to confirm it. The CDR3 extends over 14 amino acids. Per germline, CDR1 LNHDA and CDR2 SQIVND (reference sequence).

The chain uses TRBV20-1 and TRBJ2-3; TCRdb selects TRBD2, and the lack of DNA leaves this call unchecked. The CDR3 runs to 18 residues. CDR1 is DFQATT, CDR2 SNEGSKA, per germline (reference sequence). CDR3 sequence: CSARDGTSGRPGTDTQYF.

V and J are TRBV7-2 and TRBJ2-7; TCRdb selects TRBD1, and the lack of DNA leaves this call unchecked. The CDR3 runs 14 residues. Germline-derived CDR1 and CDR2 are SGHTA and FQGNSA. CDR3: CASSLQPLGYEQYF.

V is TRBV20-1 and J is TRBJ1-3. Germline CDR1 and CDR2: DFQATT and SNEGSKA (reference sequence). This CDR3 region has 14 residues. CDR3 in amino acids: CSARDERSGNTIYF.

This rearrangement joins TRBV12-3 or TRBV12-4 to TRBJ1-3. CDR3 size: 11 residues. The CDR3 sequence is CASSLSNTIYF.

J is TRBJ2-5 and V is TRBV7-2; TCRdb picks TRBD1, but there is no DNA to check that call. The germline CDR1 and CDR2 sequences are SGHTA and FQGNSA. The CDR3 is 14 amino acids. CDR3 sequence: CASSSWTVQETQYF.

The chain employs TRBV3-1 and TRBJ2-3; no DNA is available, so the TRBD2 call from TCRdb remains unchecked. Germline CDR1 LGHDT, CDR2 YNNKEL (reference sequence). The CDR3 is 14 residues long. CDR3 protein: CASSRRESTDTQYF.

This chain links TRBV15 with TRBJ2-1. The germline CDR1 and CDR2 sequences are LNHNV and YYDKDF (reference sequence). This CDR3 comprises 13 residues. The CDR3 loop reads CATSPQRLNEQFF. The whole variable domain, filled in from reference TRBV15 and TRBJ2-1, reads DAMVIQNPRYQVTQFGKPVTLSCSQTLNHNVMYWYQQKSSQAPKLLFHYYDKDFNNEADTPDNFQSRRPNTSFCFLDIRSPGLGDTAMYLCATSPQRLNEQFFGPGTRLTVL.

This chain joins TRBV7-2 and TRBJ2-3; lacking DNA, the TRBD1 call made by TCRdb goes unchecked. The CDR3 is made up of 16 amino acids. Germline V gives CDR1 SGHTA, CDR2 FQGNSA. The CDR3 sequence: CASSLIRTGTTDTQYF.

The rearrangement joins TRBV6-5 to TRBJ2-3; TCRdb indicates TRBD1, and absent DNA this call remains unverified. Germline-derived CDR1 and CDR2 are MNHEY and SVGAGI. The CDR3 covers 16 residues. This CDR3 reads CASSYGRGKGTDTQYF.

The J gene is TRBJ2-5, the V gene TRBV7-2; without DNA, the TCRdb call of TRBD2 cannot be checked. This CDR3 spans 15 amino acids. In germline, CDR1 is SGHTA, CDR2 FQGNSA. Here the CDR3 reads CASSLGGTRGETQYF.

V usage is TRBV18 and J usage is TRBJ1-1; with no DNA, the TCRdb D assignment of TRBD1 cannot be verified. The V gene's germline CDR1 is KGHSH and CDR2 LQKENI. The CDR3 runs to 16 residues. CDR3: CASSPLRDSMNTEAFF. The variable domain in full, with the rest retrieved from reference TRBV18 and TRBJ1-1, is NAGVMQNPRHLVRRRGQEARLRCSPMKGHSHVYWYRQLPEEGLKFMVYLQKENIIDESGMPKERFSAEFPKEGPSILRIQQVVRGDSAAYFCASSPLRDSMNTEAFFGQGTRLTVV.

The chain combines TRBV12-3 or TRBV12-4 with TRBJ1-5; the D call from TCRdb, TRBD1, cannot be confirmed without DNA. The CDR3 is made up of 14 amino acids. The CDR3 spells CASSLRQGPQPQHF.

The chain recombines TRBV4-1 with TRBJ1-2; TCRdb outputs TRBD1, but without DNA this stays unchecked. From germline, CDR1 is MGHRA and CDR2 YSYEKL. The CDR3 is made up of 14 amino acids. The CDR3 sequence is CASSQGQDNYGYTF.

The chain uses TRBV28 and TRBJ2-7; with no DNA, the TCRdb D assignment of TRBD2 cannot be verified. Germline V gene sequence: CDR1 MDHEN, CDR2 SYDVKM. This CDR3 spans 13 amino acids. CDR3 amino acids: CASNLAAEGEQYF.

V is TRBV7-2 and J is TRBJ2-1; there is no DNA to check the TCRdb D call of TRBD1. The CDR3 contains 16 residues. The germline V gene encodes CDR1 SGHTA and CDR2 FQGNSA. The CDR3 spells CASSRGSDKIYNEQFF.